Listed here is a single T cell receptor beta chain. Trimming shortened V by 11 bases and J by 0 bases, and 11 bases separated the two germline ends. Germline CDR1 and CDR2: LNHDA and SQIVND (reference sequence). CDR3 size: 14 residues. Enrolled during active infection, Seattle patients were then followed longitudinally. This sample is drawn from a study of blood T cell repertoires in COVID-19. Study details: Italy, Spain and the United States were the sources of the convalescent and acute COVID-19 samples. Nucleic acid was either cDNA or gDNA, and it came from T cells, B-cell-depleted T cells, or PBMCs.

In the original analysis: Counts of nucleated cells, estimated from reference gene primer amplification, were obtained. The data were produced by immunoSEQ multiplex PCR, yet TCRdb's version contains in-frame clones alone and is incomplete. V, J and clone size derive from that table, while D and trimming were established from the DNA sequence. The sample records 150,000 to 200,000 clones, 92% being singletons. The origin of this receptor is a man younger than 40 with COVID-19, enrolled during active disease. Sequenced: peripheral blood. The V gene is TRBV19, the J gene TRBJ2-6; the D is unclear. CDR3 region: CASEPVSGANVLTF. CDR3 coding DNA: TGTGCCTCCGAGCCCGTCTCTGGGGCCAACGTCCTGACTTTC.